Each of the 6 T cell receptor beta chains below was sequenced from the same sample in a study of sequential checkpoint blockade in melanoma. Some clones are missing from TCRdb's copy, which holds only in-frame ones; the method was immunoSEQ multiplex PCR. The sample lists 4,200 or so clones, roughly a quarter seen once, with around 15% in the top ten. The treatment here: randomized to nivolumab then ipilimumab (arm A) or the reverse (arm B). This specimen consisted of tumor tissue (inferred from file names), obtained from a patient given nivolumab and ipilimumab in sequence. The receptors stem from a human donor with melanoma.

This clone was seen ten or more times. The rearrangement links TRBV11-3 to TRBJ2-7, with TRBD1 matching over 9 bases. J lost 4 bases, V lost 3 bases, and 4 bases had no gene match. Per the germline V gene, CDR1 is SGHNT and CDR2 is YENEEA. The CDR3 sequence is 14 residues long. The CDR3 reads CASSLLGQGYEQYF. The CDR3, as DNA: TGTGCCAGCAGCTTGTTGGGACAGGGATACGAGCAGTACTTC.

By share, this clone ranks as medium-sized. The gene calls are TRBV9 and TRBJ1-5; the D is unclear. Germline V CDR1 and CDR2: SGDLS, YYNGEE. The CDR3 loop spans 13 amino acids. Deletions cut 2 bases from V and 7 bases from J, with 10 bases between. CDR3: CASSVNSGQPQHF. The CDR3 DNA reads TGTGCCAGCAGCGTCAACAGCGGGCAGCCCCAGCATTTT.

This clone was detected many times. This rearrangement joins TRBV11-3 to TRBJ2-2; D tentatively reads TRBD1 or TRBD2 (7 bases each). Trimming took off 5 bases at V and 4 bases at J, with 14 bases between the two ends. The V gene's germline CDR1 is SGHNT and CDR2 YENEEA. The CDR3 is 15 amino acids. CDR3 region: CASSKTGRGTGELFF. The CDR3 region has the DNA TGTGCCAGCAGCAAGACAGGGAGGGGCACCGGGGAGCTGTTTTTT.

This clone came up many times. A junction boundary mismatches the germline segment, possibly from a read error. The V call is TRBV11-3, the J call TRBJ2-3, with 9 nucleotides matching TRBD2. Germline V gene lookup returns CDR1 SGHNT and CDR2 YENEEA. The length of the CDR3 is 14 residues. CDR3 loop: CASSLGTSIDTQYF. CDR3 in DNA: TGTGCCAGCAGCTTGGGGACTAGCATAGATACGCAGTATTTT. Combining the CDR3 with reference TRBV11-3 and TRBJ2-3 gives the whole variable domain EAGVVQSPRYKIIEKKQPVAFWCNPISGHNTLYWYLQNLGQGPELLIRYENEEAVDDSQLPKDRFSAERLKGVDSTLKIQPAELGDSAVYLCASSLGTSIDTQYFGPGTRLTVL.

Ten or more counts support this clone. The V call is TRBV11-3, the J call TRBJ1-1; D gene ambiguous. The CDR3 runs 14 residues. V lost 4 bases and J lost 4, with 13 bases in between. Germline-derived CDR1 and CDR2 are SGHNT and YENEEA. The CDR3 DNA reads TGTGCCAGCAGCTCGCCGGGTCTTCTCACTGAAGCTTTCTTT. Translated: CASSSPGLLTEAFF.

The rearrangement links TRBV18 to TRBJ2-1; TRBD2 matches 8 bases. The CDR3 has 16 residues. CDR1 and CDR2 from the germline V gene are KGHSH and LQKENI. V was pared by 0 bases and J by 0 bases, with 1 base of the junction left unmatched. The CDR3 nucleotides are TGTGCCAGCTCACCACCGAGCGGGAGCTCCTACAATGAGCAGTTCTTC. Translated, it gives CASSPPSGSSYNEQFF.